Listed below are T cell receptor beta chains from one sample, sequenced in a study of molecular identifiers for immune sequencing clone quantification. Each CDR3 protein gets one entry after TCRdb re-called the PCR reads with MiXCR. The sample holds some 680,000 distinct CDR3 sequences, about 25% seen once. The specimen sequenced was naive CD8+ T cells from blood, with Jurkat cell RNA spiked in. Receptors were obtained from a human donor in good health. Some libraries in this study had Jurkat cell RNA spiked in. Each CDR3 is given with its conserved first and last residue. D genes are given only for firm matches. For some rows the clone size is stated as once, few or many, or as a class when expanded; others skip it.

D,V,J,size,CDR3
-,TRBV28,TRBJ1-1,once,CASSLVKGRGAPGAFF
-,TRBV7-3,TRBJ1-1,few,CASSPPLRQGGTEAFF
-,TRBV4-3,TRBJ2-1,few,CASSQGRESGWASYNEQFF
-,TRBV6-5,TRBJ2-3,many,CASSYSGRAGDTDTQYF
-,TRBV20-1,TRBJ2-3,-,CSASRASEPEPSDTQYF
TRBD1,TRBV27,TRBJ1-1,many,CASSWPGGEAFF
-,TRBV6-2/TRBV6-3,TRBJ2-5,few,CASSYSTERETQYF
-,TRBV6-5,TRBJ2-7,-,CASRPPWGSRHEQYF
-,TRBV29-1,TRBJ1-2,many,CSVEDFRDRNYGYTF
-,TRBV11-3,TRBJ2-3,few,CASSLDGATTDTQYF
-,TRBV20-1,TRBJ2-2,many,CSASQYGGTGELFF
TRBD1,TRBV18,TRBJ1-1,-,CASSPLKDRGAVAFF
TRBD1,TRBV6-4,TRBJ1-3,-,CASSDDWTGPPSGNTIYF
-,TRBV2,TRBJ2-3,many,CASSEQYTSTDTQYF
-,TRBV11-2,TRBJ2-1,few,CASSFLAGEYNEQFF
-,TRBV24-1,TRBJ2-7,-,CVTSDFLGEQYF
-,TRBV6-2/TRBV6-3,TRBJ2-7,many,CASSYSSRERSYEQYF
-,TRBV27,TRBJ1-1,few,CASSFGQSYTEAFF
-,TRBV7-9,TRBJ1-4,-,CASLDSRVERLFF
TRBD1,TRBV7-9,TRBJ2-3,few,CASSSYYSDRGLEIDTQYF
-,TRBV25-1,TRBJ2-5,few,CASSERGGQETQYF
-,TRBV25-1,TRBJ2-5,many,CASSDRVQETQYF
TRBD2,TRBV16,TRBJ2-5,once,CASLRTSGSIETQCF
-,TRBV4-3,TRBJ2-7,many,CASSQEYSRPYEQYF
-,TRBV28,TRBJ2-7,-,CASTLQGGTKAYEQYF
TRBD1,TRBV30,TRBJ2-5,-,CAWDFGQGPQETQYF
TRBD2,TRBV7-9,TRBJ2-5,many,CASSPPSAGGEETQYF
-,TRBV19,TRBJ2-5,once,CASTNTRGKETQYF
-,TRBV7-8,TRBJ2-1,-,CASSLEAGRGSVNEQFF
-,TRBV4-2,TRBJ1-4,many,CASSQPGFGEEKLFF
-,TRBV5-5,TRBJ1-2,-,CASSPVGTDEYYGYTF
TRBD1,TRBV3-1,TRBJ1-2,-,CASSQGTGSHYGYTF
TRBD1,TRBV7-3,TRBJ2-3,few,CASSFGQGALDTQYF
-,TRBV19,TRBJ2-7,-,CASSELWPTTSGQYF
-,TRBV7-9,TRBJ1-4,many,CASSLTVSNEKLFF
TRBD1,TRBV29-1,TRBJ2-7,-,CSVAGGSYEQYF
-,TRBV28,TRBJ1-1,many,CASSLTQGLGTEAFF
-,TRBV6-5,TRBJ1-2,few,CASSQGLGMFYGYTF
-,TRBV6-5,TRBJ2-7,many,CASSFSDSNGYEQYF
-,TRBV27,TRBJ2-5,-,CASSFQPSVETQYF
-,TRBV27,TRBJ1-3,few,CASGELDSGNTIYF
-,TRBV12-3/TRBV12-4,TRBJ1-2,few,CASRSRAVKDGYTF
TRBD1,TRBV29-1,TRBJ2-7,many,CSVGDSTYEQYF
-,TRBV20-1,TRBJ2-2,many,CSAISVTGELFF
-,TRBV7-6,TRBJ1-1,many,CASSPELGVNTEAFF
TRBD1,TRBV5-3,TRBJ2-7,-,CASRVDRSCEQYF
-,TRBV30,TRBJ1-1,-,CAWCVLRRNTEAFF
-,TRBV5-1,TRBJ2-7,many,CASSWSTLGEQYF
-,TRBV6-2/TRBV6-3,TRBJ2-7,-,CASSYVVSYEQYF
-,TRBV3-1,TRBJ2-3,-,CASSQDVGRVPGEDTQYF
TRBD1,TRBV10-3,TRBJ2-5,many,CAINGQVQETQYF
-,TRBV2,TRBJ1-1,many,CARNSEENTEAFF
-,TRBV6-6,TRBJ2-6,many,CASSALDSGANVLTF
TRBD1,TRBV13,TRBJ2-3,many,CASSSTGTAQPSRDTQYF